This TCR beta chain was sequenced during a study of cytomegalovirus exposure and HLA in healthy donors. At the level of the study: Earlier work reported approximately 100 million unique TCR beta sequences from 150 million to 200 million T cells.

In germline, CDR1 is SQVTM, CDR2 ANQGSEA. Trimming cost V 4 bases and J 7 bases, with 11 bases left between them. This CDR3 is built from 12 residues. With 60 Vbeta and 13 Jbeta primers, the PCR was carried out. TCRdb's table, derived via immunoSEQ multiplex PCR, lists solely in-frame clones and lacks some. Its listing shows some 75,000 clones. Sequences were obtained from PBMCs. The source of this sequence is a female donor in good health and CMV-seropositive. This rearrangement joins TRBV29-1 to TRBJ1-5, with a weak D call TRBD1 (5 bases). In DNA form, the CDR3 reads TGCAGCGTTGGGGGGGTGGAACAGCCCCAGCATTTT. It encodes CSVGGVEQPQHF.